Detailed here is one T cell receptor (beta chain). What it binds is unknown. This sample is drawn from a study of T cell responses to AZD1222 COVID-19 vaccine. The overall study: Doses given second, at about 4 or about 12 weeks, were pooled. Overall study findings and caveats: Spike-specific TCR breadth and depth went up after people got two AZD1222 doses. Targets within unmutated variant regions were reportedly found for nearly half of spike-specific TCRs. No day 14 peak samples; only post-peak repertoires were characterized.

Method: immunoSEQ multiplex PCR; TCRdb's copy keeps in-frame clones and lacks some. The repertoire holds about 85,000 clones, with around 85% as singletons. The CDR3 extends over 14 amino acids. Germline CDR1 MNHEY, CDR2 SVGAGI. The V gene lost 2 bases and the J gene lost 0 bases, with 7 bases spanning the gap. The receptor was isolated from an adult in good health. Material: peripheral blood, obtained on day 0 of AZD1222 vaccination. The V gene is TRBV6-5, the J gene TRBJ1-1; D remains unclear. This CDR3 is CASSYIPMNTEAFF. CDR3 nucleotide sequence: TGTGCCAGCAGTTACATCCCCATGAACACTGAAGCTTTCTTT.